The rows below give T cell receptor beta chains drawn from one sample of a study of T cell responses to AZD1222 COVID-19 vaccine. The assay was immunoSEQ multiplex PCR, and TCRdb's table has in-frame clones only and misses some. The table includes some 150,000 clones, approximately 90% detected once. Sequences were derived from peripheral blood, sampled 28 days after the second dose of the MenACWY control vaccine. These TCRs come from an adult who received the MenACWY meningococcal vaccine as a control. Each CDR3 is given with its conserved first and last residue. A D gene is named only where the DNA matches it firmly. Where a row states a size, it is once, few, many or the class of an expanded clone; other rows omit it.

size: .
length: 14
J: TRBJ2-1
D: TRBD1
V: TRBV10-1
DNA: TGCGCCAGCAGTGGGGGACAGGGGGTCAATGAGCAGTTCTTC
CDR3: CASSGGQGVNEQFF

size: .
length: 15
J: TRBJ2-7
D: .
V: TRBV6-5
DNA: TGTGCCAGCACTGCCCCGGGTGGACCCTCCTACGAGCAGTACTTC
CDR3: CASTAPGGPSYEQYF

size: .
length: 13
J: TRBJ1-6
D: .
V: TRBV6-5
DNA: TGTGCCAGCAGTTCTCCGGTTGCGTCACCCCTCCACTTT
CDR3: CASSSPVASPLHF

size: .
length: 15
J: TRBJ1-5
D: .
V: TRBV4-1
DNA: TGCGCCAGCAGCGATCAAATAGCGGGCAATCAGCCCCAGCATTTT
CDR3: CASSDQIAGNQPQHF

size: .
length: 13
J: TRBJ1-1
D: .
V: TRBV19
DNA: TGTGCCAGTAGTCTCATCGTGAACACTGAAGCTTTCTTT
CDR3: CASSLIVNTEAFF

size: once
length: 15
J: TRBJ2-2
D: .
V: TRBV6-5
DNA: TGTGCCAGCAGTTACTCTGGGCCCCGTACCGGGGAGCTGTTTTTT
CDR3: CASSYSGPRTGELFF

size: once
length: 14
J: TRBJ2-1
D: TRBD2
V: TRBV2
DNA: TGTGCCAGCGCGGGACTAGTGTCCTACAATGAGCAGTTCTTC
CDR3: CASAGLVSYNEQFF

size: .
length: 13
J: TRBJ1-5
D: .
V: TRBV28
DNA: TGTGCCAGCAGTCTGTGGGTGGTGCAGCCCCAGCATTTT
CDR3: CASSLWVVQPQHF

size: .
length: 14
J: TRBJ1-5
D: TRBD1
V: TRBV6-5
DNA: TGTGCCAGCAGTTTCGACAGGGCAGGTCAGCCCCAGCATTTT
CDR3: CASSFDRAGQPQHF

size: once
length: 14
J: TRBJ1-1
D: .
V: TRBV6-5
DNA: TGTGCCAGCACCCCCGGTGGGGCAGTGACTGAAGCTTTCTTT
CDR3: CASTPGGAVTEAFF

size: .
length: 16
J: TRBJ1-4
D: TRBD1
V: TRBV25-1
DNA: TGTGCCAGCAGTGAATCACCCGGGACAGGGTACGAAAAACTGTTTTTT
CDR3: CASSESPGTGYEKLFF

size: .
length: 16
J: TRBJ2-2
D: .
V: TRBV27
DNA: TGTGCCAGCCTGACTCGTGGGGACAAGAACACCGGGGAGCTGTTTTTT
CDR3: CASLTRGDKNTGELFF

size: once
length: 16
J: TRBJ1-2
D: .
V: TRBV27
DNA: TGTGCCAGCAGTTTGAGCGGCATGGGGGGCGCATATGGCTACACCTTC
CDR3: CASSLSGMGGAYGYTF

size: .
length: 14
J: TRBJ2-3
D: .
V: TRBV11-2
DNA: TGTGCCAGCAGCGCCTTCTATGGGACAGATACGCAGTATTTT
CDR3: CASSAFYGTDTQYF

size: .
length: 14
J: TRBJ2-1
D: .
V: TRBV19
DNA: TGTGCCAGTAGTATCTCATTGGGTTCCAATGAGCAGTTCTTC
CDR3: CASSISLGSNEQFF

size: .
length: 17
J: TRBJ1-5
D: .
V: TRBV30
DNA: TGTGCCTGGAGTGTACGAAAAGGGGTCGATAGCAATCAGCCCCAGCATTTT
CDR3: CAWSVRKGVDSNQPQHF